This is a list of T cell receptor beta chains from one sample in a study of blood T cell repertoires in COVID-19. Libraries were prepared by immunoSEQ multiplex PCR; TCRdb keeps only in-frame clonotypes and omits some of them. The data show around 310,000 clones, roughly 90% seen once. The sample taken for sequencing was peripheral blood. All receptors derive from a woman in her fifties or sixties with active or convalescent COVID-19. CDR3s include the opening cysteine and the closing phenylalanine or tryptophan. The D gene is left open where the match is weak. Clone size appears in some rows only: once, few, many, or a class for an expanded clone.

V: TRBV2; size: NA; length: 12; J: TRBJ2-1; D: NA; CDR3: CASSGLENEQFF; DNA: TGTGCCAGCAGTGGTCTAGAAAACGAGCAGTTCTTC
V: TRBV9; size: NA; length: 13; J: TRBJ2-5; D: NA; CDR3: CASSSQMRETQYF; DNA: TGTGCCAGCAGTTCCCAAATGAGAGAGACCCAGTACTTC
V: TRBV12-3/TRBV12-4; size: NA; length: 12; J: TRBJ1-2; D: NA; CDR3: CASSFPGHGYTF; DNA: TGTGCCAGCAGTTTTCCTGGGCATGGCTACACCTTC
V: TRBV30; size: once; length: 15; J: TRBJ1-4; D: TRBD1; CDR3: CAWAGQGSGGEKLFF; DNA: TGTGCCTGGGCGGGACAGGGAAGCGGAGGTGAAAAACTGTTTTTT
V: TRBV4-3; size: NA; length: 18; J: TRBJ1-3; D: TRBD1; CDR3: CASSQGHLDRSSGNTIYF; DNA: TGCGCCAGCAGCCAAGGCCACCTGGACAGGTCGTCTGGAAACACCATATATTTT
V: TRBV10-3; size: NA; length: 17; J: TRBJ2-2; D: TRBD2; CDR3: CAISAPPGLLNTGELFF; DNA: TGTGCCATCAGCGCCCCGCCGGGACTACTGAACACCGGGGAGCTGTTTTTT
V: TRBV6-6; size: NA; length: 13; J: TRBJ1-1; D: NA; CDR3: CASSDNMNTEAFF; DNA: TGTGCCAGCAGTGACAACATGAACACTGAAGCTTTCTTT
V: TRBV7-3; size: once; length: 16; J: TRBJ2-6; D: NA; CDR3: CASSLPAVQGANVLTF; DNA: TGTGCCAGCAGCTTACCGGCGGTCCAGGGGGCCAACGTCCTGACTTTC
V: TRBV6-2/TRBV6-3; size: NA; length: 17; J: TRBJ2-3; D: TRBD2; CDR3: CASSYRIAGGNTDTQYF; DNA: TGTGCCAGCAGTTACCGTATAGCGGGGGGGAACACAGATACGCAGTATTTT
V: TRBV10-3; size: NA; length: 17; J: TRBJ2-1; D: NA; CDR3: CAISESKLAGPPYEQFF; DNA: TGTGCCATCAGTGAGTCGAAATTGGCTGGCCCACCATATGAGCAGTTCTTC
V: TRBV11-2; size: NA; length: 16; J: TRBJ2-1; D: TRBD2; CDR3: CASSLELAGLDNEQFF; DNA: TGTGCCAGCAGCTTAGAACTAGCGGGACTTGACAATGAGCAGTTCTTC
V: TRBV10-3; size: NA; length: 15; J: TRBJ2-7; D: TRBD2; CDR3: CAISSLAGRTYEQYF; DNA: TGTGCCATCAGTTCCCTAGCGGGACGAACCTACGAGCAGTACTTC
V: TRBV29-1; size: NA; length: 12; J: TRBJ1-2; D: NA; CDR3: CSVEGRVDGYTF; DNA: TGCAGCGTTGAAGGCAGGGTAGATGGCTACACCTTC
V: TRBV19; size: NA; length: 16; J: TRBJ1-2; D: TRBD1; CDR3: CASIGGLRGRGYGYTF; DNA: TGTGCCAGTATCGGGGGACTGAGGGGGCGAGGCTATGGCTACACCTTC
V: TRBV12-3/TRBV12-4; size: NA; length: 13; J: TRBJ2-2; D: NA; CDR3: CASSLQLSGELFF; DNA: TGTGCCAGCAGTTTACAACTTTCCGGGGAGCTGTTTTTT
V: TRBV21-1; size: NA; length: 11; J: TRBJ1-3; D: NA; CDR3: CASTVGNTIYF; DNA: TGTGCCAGCACAGTTGGAAACACCATATATTTT
V: TRBV6-5; size: NA; length: 15; J: TRBJ1-1; D: NA; CDR3: CASSMTALGGTEAFF; DNA: TGTGCCAGCAGTATGACAGCACTCGGGGGAACTGAAGCTTTCTTT
V: TRBV2; size: NA; length: 15; J: TRBJ1-2; D: TRBD1; CDR3: CASSESGQGWGGYTF; DNA: TGTGCCAGCAGTGAATCGGGACAGGGTTGGGGTGGCTACACCTTC
V: TRBV7-9; size: NA; length: 17; J: TRBJ2-7; D: NA; CDR3: CASSSTNFGDSPYEQYF; DNA: TGTGCCAGCAGCTCGACAAACTTCGGGGATTCGCCCTACGAGCAGTACTTC
V: TRBV28; size: NA; length: 17; J: TRBJ2-1; D: TRBD2; CDR3: CASSPPGGAGAYNEQFF; DNA: TGTGCCAGCAGTCCACCGGGAGGGGCGGGAGCGTACAATGAGCAGTTCTTC
V: TRBV4-3; size: NA; length: 15; J: TRBJ1-5; D: TRBD1; CDR3: CASSLWTGENQPQHF; DNA: TGCGCCAGCAGCCTATGGACAGGGGAAAATCAGCCCCAGCATTTT
V: TRBV18; size: NA; length: 12; J: TRBJ1-1; D: TRBD1; CDR3: CASSTGSGEAFF; DNA: TGTGCCAGCTCGACAGGGTCCGGTGAAGCTTTCTTT
V: TRBV28; size: few; length: 14; J: TRBJ1-4; D: TRBD1; CDR3: CASSLQGAGEKLFF; DNA: TGTGCCAGCAGTTTACAGGGGGCAGGCGAAAAACTGTTTTTT
V: TRBV18; size: few; length: 15; J: TRBJ1-5; D: NA; CDR3: CASSPLGGENQPQHF; DNA: TGTGCCAGCTCACCATTGGGAGGGGAAAATCAGCCCCAGCATTTT
V: TRBV7-9; size: NA; length: 15; J: TRBJ1-1; D: TRBD1; CDR3: CASSSLTGQGKEAFF; DNA: TGTGCCAGCAGCTCCCTGACAGGACAGGGAAAAGAAGCTTTCTTT
V: TRBV23-1; size: NA; length: 16; J: TRBJ2-3; D: NA; CDR3: CASSQVPRGSTDTQYF; DNA: TGCGCCAGCAGTCAAGTCCCGCGGGGAAGCACAGATACGCAGTATTTT
V: TRBV6-6; size: NA; length: 14; J: TRBJ1-5; D: TRBD1; CDR3: CAGNDRGSNQPQHF; DNA: TGTGCCGGAAACGACAGGGGCAGCAATCAGCCCCAGCATTTT
V: TRBV10-3; size: NA; length: 15; J: TRBJ2-7; D: TRBD1; CDR3: CAISDKGAVGHEQYF; DNA: TGTGCCATCAGTGATAAGGGGGCGGTCGGGCACGAGCAGTACTTC
V: TRBV30; size: NA; length: 15; J: TRBJ2-2; D: TRBD2; CDR3: CAWGGGLATTGELFF; DNA: TGTGCCTGGGGAGGGGGACTAGCAACTACCGGGGAGCTGTTTTTT
V: TRBV18; size: NA; length: 13; J: TRBJ1-1; D: NA; CDR3: CASSPDLYTEAFF; DNA: TGTGCCAGCTCACCGGACTTGTACACTGAAGCTTTCTTT
V: TRBV6-5; size: NA; length: 14; J: TRBJ1-1; D: TRBD1; CDR3: CASSRSRGDTEAFF; DNA: TGTGCCAGCAGCCGGTCCAGGGGGGACACTGAAGCTTTCTTT
V: TRBV9; size: NA; length: 14; J: TRBJ1-1; D: NA; CDR3: CASSRGQINTEAFF; DNA: TGTGCCAGCAGTAGAGGGCAGATCAACACTGAAGCTTTCTTT
V: TRBV7-9; size: NA; length: 15; J: TRBJ1-1; D: NA; CDR3: CASSLSLGLGTEAFF; DNA: TGTGCCAGCAGCTTATCTCTCGGCCTAGGCACTGAAGCTTTCTTT
V: TRBV3-1/TRBV3-2; size: NA; length: 13; J: TRBJ1-1; D: NA; CDR3: CASSPGIGTEAFF; DNA: TGTGCCAGCAGCCCGGGGATTGGGACTGAAGCTTTCTTT
V: TRBV30; size: NA; length: 14; J: TRBJ2-7; D: NA; CDR3: CAWSAGLRESEQYF; DNA: TGTGCCTGGAGTGCGGGACTCAGGGAGTCCGAGCAGTACTTC
V: TRBV7-8; size: NA; length: 14; J: TRBJ1-1; D: TRBD1; CDR3: CASSHPGTGIEAFF; DNA: TGTGCCAGCAGCCATCCAGGGACAGGGATTGAAGCTTTCTTT
V: TRBV6-2/TRBV6-3; size: NA; length: 19; J: TRBJ2-1; D: TRBD1; CDR3: CASSPQREPGQGIMNEQFF; DNA: TGTGCCAGCAGTCCCCAGAGGGAACCGGGACAGGGTATAATGAATGAGCAGTTCTTC
V: TRBV6-1; size: NA; length: 15; J: TRBJ1-6; D: NA; CDR3: CASSDRGNRNSPLHF; DNA: TGTGCCAGCAGTGACAGGGGTAACCGTAATTCACCCCTCCACTTT
V: TRBV30; size: NA; length: 16; J: TRBJ1-6; D: TRBD1; CDR3: CAWRLHPGTGYSPLHF; DNA: TGTGCCTGGAGATTACACCCGGGGACAGGGTATTCACCCCTCCACTTT
V: TRBV7-2; size: NA; length: 15; J: TRBJ1-6; D: NA; CDR3: CASSPVTGYNSPLHF; DNA: TGTGCCAGCAGCCCCGTCACAGGCTATAATTCACCCCTCCACTTT
V: TRBV27; size: NA; length: 13; J: TRBJ2-1; D: NA; CDR3: CASSLSADNEQFF; DNA: TGTGCCAGCAGTTTATCAGCGGATAATGAGCAGTTCTTC
V: TRBV5-1; size: once; length: 15; J: TRBJ2-1; D: NA; CDR3: CASSLTGPVYNEQFF; DNA: TGCGCCAGCAGCCTAACAGGGCCAGTCTACAATGAGCAGTTCTTC
V: TRBV9; size: NA; length: 13; J: TRBJ1-6; D: NA; CDR3: CASSAGTPYALHF; DNA: TGTGCCAGCAGCGCAGGGACACCCTACGCCCTCCACTTT
V: TRBV7-2; size: NA; length: 17; J: TRBJ2-1; D: NA; CDR3: CASSSSVLSQAGNEQFF; DNA: TGTGCCAGCAGCTCAAGCGTGTTGTCCCAGGCGGGCAATGAGCAGTTCTTC
V: TRBV7-3; size: NA; length: 14; J: TRBJ1-1; D: NA; CDR3: CASSLMGGYTEAFF; DNA: TGTGCCAGCAGCTTAATGGGAGGGTACACTGAAGCTTTCTTT
V: TRBV7-9; size: NA; length: 17; J: TRBJ2-7; D: TRBD2; CDR3: CASSSLGGGGMSYEQYF; DNA: TGTGCCAGCAGCTCCCTTGGTGGGGGGGGAATGTCCTACGAGCAGTACTTC